This T cell receptor beta chain is drawn from a study of blood T cells in healthy people across ages. Broader study findings: TCR beta diversity, measured per million T cells, fell in a roughly linear way with age. From one million sequenced T cells, diversity estimates were lower bounds.

Each sample provided at least 6 micrograms of extracted total RNA. Primers used in a second PCR of roughly 6 to 12 cycles were a sample-barcoded 5' primer and a J-beta primer mix. Tagging of each cDNA molecule was performed by a template-switch adaptor with 12 random nucleotides. A single record per CDR3 protein comes from TCRdb applying MiXCR to the 5' RACE reads. This sample yields about 680,000 distinct CDR3 sequences, of which roughly 49% are seen a single time; around 32% belongs to the top ten. Remarks on this clonotype: Its specificity is not known.

The sequencing input was blood. The receptor's source is a woman aged 55-75 years in good health.

CDR3 region: CASSFRGSTDTQYF. DNA for the CDR3: TGTGCCAGCAGTTTCCGCGGTAGCACAGATACGCAGTATTTT. The V call is TRBV12-3 or TRBV12-4, the J call TRBJ2-3; D is uncertain. Trimming left V 3 bases short and J 0 bases short, with 7 bases between. The CDR3 is 14 residues long.